These 30 T cell receptor beta chains were sequenced from one sample in a study of human T cells and chemical hapten exposure (dated by TCRdb to the early 2020s). Receptors were amplified or captured by RACE. Sequencing instrument: NextSeq 500. Through fastp at Q25 and MiXCR, TCRdb rebuilt clones from the public reads, retaining in-frame beta chains. Each entry merges the rows of one CDR3 protein and shows their most common DNA and genes. The sample profile shows about 380,000 distinct CDR3 sequences; approximately 5.1% of them were found once. The ten biggest clones cover 2.6% of the sample. Reading the label with the study, this specimen's time point is: pre-sensitization, week 0. Interpreted using the paper, the treatment or condition label stands for: therapeutic diphenylcyclopropenone sensitization with weekly scalp DPC. This specimen was whole blood, taken in connection with sensitization to the hapten diphenylcyclopropenone (DPC). The receptors were gathered from a woman between 50 and 59 years old with alopecia areata. Some clones in this sample may be carry-over from other donors' samples.

The V call is TRBV18, the J call TRBJ1-2; D uncertain. Looked up from germline, CDR1 is KGHSH and CDR2 is LQKENI. The CDR3 covers 15 residues. The ends were cut back, 2 bases at V and 4 bases at J, with 14 bases in the middle. The CDR3 DNA is TGTGCCAGCTCACCAAGGGCAGAACCCGTCTATGGCTACACCTTC. Its translation: CASSPRAEPVYGYTF.

The chain employs TRBV20-1 and TRBJ1-2; TRBD1 matches 7 bases. The CDR3 runs 13 residues. After removal of 0 bases from V and 8 bases from J, the junction contained 6 bases not matched to a gene. CDR1 DFQATT and CDR2 SNEGSKA come from the germline V gene (reference sequence). For the CDR3, the DNA is TGCAGTGCTAGAGATCGGGACAGAGGCGGCTACACCTTC. It yields the protein CSARDRDRGGYTF.

Ten or more counts support this clonotype. V gene TRBV6-5 combines with J gene TRBJ2-7; possibly TRBD1 or TRBD2 for D (5 bases each). Germline CDR1 is MNHEY and CDR2 is SVGAGI. This CDR3 contains 14 residues. Trimming removed 7 bases from V and 5 bases from J, with 18 bases in between. DNA for the CDR3: TGTGCCAGCACTGGGGGTAGTAGGACCCACGAGCAGTACTTC. This gives the protein CASTGGSRTHEQYF.

As DNA, the CDR3 is TGCGCCAGCAGCCTGGGCCGCCTGGGCCAAGATACGCAGTATTTT. It translates to CASSLGRLGQDTQYF. The genes are TRBV5-1 and TRBJ2-3; no firm D call. The CDR3 spans 15 residues. V gave up 4 bases and J gave up 5 bases, with 17 bases separating them. Germline CDR1 reads SGHRS; CDR2 reads YFSETQ.

This clonotype was detected ten times or more. The rearrangement links TRBV11-2 to TRBJ2-3, with 7 bases lining up with TRBD1. Germline CDR1 reads SGHAT; CDR2 reads FQNNGV. J was trimmed by 2 bases and V by 4 bases; bases with no gene match: 6. The CDR3 covers 15 residues. CDR3 loop: CASSSLTGPTDTQYF. Here the CDR3 DNA reads TGTGCCAGCAGCTCCTTGACAGGGCCCACAGATACGCAGTATTTT. Filled out from reference TRBV11-2 and TRBJ2-3, the complete variable domain reads EAGVAQSPRYKIIEKRQSVAFWCNPISGHATLYWYQQILGQGPKLLIQFQNNGVVDDSQLPKDRFSAERLKGVDSTLKIQPAKLEDSAVYLCASSSLTGPTDTQYFGPGTRLTVL.

This clonotype was picked up a small number of times. This chain connects TRBV12-3 or TRBV12-4 to TRBJ2-7; possible D gene TRBD2, 5 bases. The CDR3 totals 10 residues. V was shortened by 9 bases and J by 12 bases, with 15 bases between the two germline ends. The CDR3 protein is CARRGRLLYF. The CDR3 DNA reads as TGTGCCAGGAGAGGGCGCCTTCTGTACTTC.

This clonotype was counted between two and nine times. The chain has TRBV11-2 and TRBJ2-3; 9 bases match TRBD1. The length of the CDR3 is 17 residues. Germline V gene data show CDR1 as SGHAT and CDR2 as FQNNGV. After removal of 3 bases from V and 3 bases from J, the junction contained 10 bases not matched to a gene. The CDR3 spells CASSFAHRGPGTDTQYF. CDR3 coding DNA: TGTGCCAGCAGCTTCGCCCACAGGGGGCCTGGGACAGATACGCAGTATTTT. The complete variable domain, with remaining parts taken from reference TRBV11-2 and TRBJ2-3, reads EAGVAQSPRYKIIEKRQSVAFWCNPISGHATLYWYQQILGQGPKLLIQFQNNGVVDDSQLPKDRFSAERLKGVDSTLKIQPAKLEDSAVYLCASSFAHRGPGTDTQYFGPGTRLTVL.

This clonotype was seen repeatedly, ten times or more. This chain connects TRBV20-1 to TRBJ2-7, with 11 bases that match TRBD2. The V segment lost 6 bases and the J segment 6 bases; nucleotides outside the gene matches: 10. The CDR3 is 14 amino acids. Germline values: CDR1 DFQATT, CDR2 SNEGSKA (reference sequence). This CDR3 is CSAVLAGVRSEQYF. The CDR3 bases are TGCAGTGCGGTACTAGCGGGAGTTCGCTCCGAGCAGTACTTC.

J is TRBJ1-1 and V is TRBV25-1, with D maybe TRBD1 (5 bases). Per the germline V gene, CDR1 is MGHDK and CDR2 is SYGVNS. Trimming pared 7 bases from V and 5 bases from J, leaving 17 bases between. This CDR3 has 14 residues. This chain's CDR3 is CASKGPMIRTEAFF. In nucleotides, the CDR3 is TGTGCCAGCAAGGGGCCAATGATAAGGACTGAAGCTTTCTTT.

This clonotype was observed at least ten times. The V call is TRBV6-2 or TRBV6-3, the J call TRBJ2-2; 12 bases fit TRBD2. CDR1 is MNHEY, CDR2 SVGEGT, per germline. This CDR3 has 16 amino acids. V trimming: 4 bases; J trimming: 7 bases; junction bases outside the gene matches: 7. For the CDR3, the DNA is TGTGCCAGCAGTTCCTGGACTAGCGGGATGGACGGGGAGCTGTTTTTT. This encodes CASSSWTSGMDGELFF.

This clonotype was recorded a few times. The V gene is TRBV18, the J gene TRBJ2-3; D possibly corresponds to TRBD2 (5 bases). In germline, CDR1 is KGHSH, CDR2 LQKENI. The CDR3 spans 15 residues. V was trimmed by 3 bases and J by 5 bases, leaving 15 bases between them. The CDR3 DNA reads TGTGCCAGCTCACCTGGCCCTCCCGAGGGAGATACGCAGTATTTT. Protein sequence: CASSPGPPEGDTQYF.

A few counts support this clonotype. The chain combines TRBV12-3 or TRBV12-4 with TRBJ1-4; maybe TRBD1 (6 bases). The length of the CDR3 is 14 residues. Trimming shortened V by 5 bases and J by 13 bases, and 20 bases separated the two germline ends. DNA of the CDR3: TGTGCCAGCAGTCCGACAACCACCCAAGGGGGACTGTTTTTT. Encoded protein: CASSPTTTQGGLFF.

This rearrangement joins TRBV28 to TRBJ2-1; D may be TRBD1 or TRBD2 (5 bases each). The germline gives CDR1 MDHEN, CDR2 SYDVKM. Trimming removed 5 bases from V and 7 bases from J, with 21 bases in between. The CDR3 is 16 residues long. CDR3 in amino acids: CASSRPFRDPKNEQFF. CDR3 sequence (DNA): TGTGCCAGCAGTCGTCCCTTCCGGGACCCGAAGAATGAGCAGTTCTTC.

In its sample, this clonotype was seen many times. This rearrangement joins TRBV20-1 to TRBJ2-7; D is uncertain. Between the trimmed V and J ends, which lost 5 bases and 1 base, there was a span of 15 bases. Germline V CDR1 and CDR2: DFQATT, SNEGSKA (reference sequence). This CDR3 has 14 residues. The DNA for the CDR3 is TGCAGTGCTGACGGTGGGGTACTTTCCTACGAGCAGTACTTC. Encoded protein: CSADGGVLSYEQYF.

This clonotype was seen many times. This chain connects TRBV15 to TRBJ2-7; D unclear. The CDR3 is 12 amino acids. Trimming left V 1 base short and J 4 bases short, with 5 bases between. Germline values: CDR1 LNHNV, CDR2 YYDKDF (reference sequence). This chain's CDR3 is CATSRGKYEQYF. CDR3 bases: TGTGCCACCAGCAGAGGGAAATACGAGCAGTACTTC. Combining the CDR3 with reference TRBV15 and TRBJ2-7 gives the whole variable domain DAMVIQNPRYQVTQFGKPVTLSCSQTLNHNVMYWYQQKSSQAPKLLFHYYDKDFNNEADTPDNFQSRRPNTSFCFLDIRSPGLGDTAMYLCATSRGKYEQYFGPGTRLTVT.

This clonotype occurred a few times. The chain couples TRBV5-5 to TRBJ2-5, with TRBD1 as a possible D gene (6 bases). The V end was cut by 4 bases, the J end by 2 bases, with 15 bases between. CDR1 SGHKS and CDR2 YYEKEE come from the germline V gene (reference sequence). The length of the CDR3 is 15 residues. CDR3 loop: CASSDSGTPQETQYF. The DNA for the CDR3 is TGTGCCAGCAGCGACTCCGGGACACCGCAAGAGACCCAGTACTTC.

This clonotype was seen a handful of times. V gene TRBV5-1 combines with J gene TRBJ2-5, with TRBD2 matching over 10 bases. V dropped 2 bases and J dropped 2; count of bases not matched to a gene: 3. The CDR3 spans 15 residues. Germline loops: CDR1 SGHRS, CDR2 YFSETQ. CDR3 nucleotide sequence: TGCGCCAGCAGCTTCGGACTAGCGGCGCAAGAGACCCAGTACTTC. Protein sequence: CASSFGLAAQETQYF.

This clonotype was picked up one time. The genes are TRBV7-9 and TRBJ1-1, with D possibly TRBD1 on 6 matching bases. V lost 4 bases to trimming and J lost 5 bases, with 14 bases between them. The CDR3 is 14 residues long. Germline CDR1 and CDR2: SEHNR and FQNEAQ (reference sequence). The CDR3 sequence: CASSWAQGRTEAFF. In DNA form, the CDR3 reads TGTGCCAGCAGCTGGGCTCAGGGGAGGACTGAAGCTTTCTTT.

This clonotype appeared many times. The V call is TRBV10-3, the J call TRBJ2-3, with TRBD2 matching 12 bases. This CDR3 is 19 amino acids long. Trimming cost V 5 bases and J 0 bases; bases outside gene matches: 12. CDR1 is ENHRY, CDR2 SYGVKD, per germline. CDR3 bases: TGTGCCATCAGTTCCAAGACTAGCGGGAGTTCTACTAGCACAGATACGCAGTATTTT. Its protein is CAISSKTSGSSTSTDTQYF.

A single count supports this clonotype. A clone one base away is much larger, so this may be a read error. Because it lacks the conserved phenylalanine or tryptophan at the end, this CDR3 is likely a read error. V usage is TRBV12-3 or TRBV12-4 and J usage is TRBJ2-1; TRBD2 matches 12 bases. The CDR3 contains 15 residues. V was clipped by 5 bases and J by 8 bases; unmatched bases: 7. CDR3 nucleotide sequence: TGTGCCAGCAGTACCCCGACTAGCGGGAGCTATGAGCAGTTCTTG. Its protein product is CASSTPTSGSYEQFL.

This clonotype came up a few times. V usage is TRBV6-2 or TRBV6-3 and J usage is TRBJ1-1, with D uncertain. The CDR3 has 14 residues. V shed 6 bases and J shed 0 bases, with 11 bases lying between them. Germline V CDR1 and CDR2: MNHEY, SVGEGT. The CDR3 is CASRMGGMNTEAFF. In DNA form, the CDR3 reads TGTGCCAGCAGGATGGGCGGGATGAACACTGAAGCTTTCTTT.

This clonotype showed up just a few times. V gene TRBV27 combines with J gene TRBJ1-4, with D possibly TRBD1 on 5 matching bases. Between the trimmed V and J ends, which lost 4 bases and 0 bases, there was a span of 18 bases. CDR1 and CDR2 from the germline V gene are MNHEY and SMNVEV (reference sequence). This CDR3 has 18 amino acids. In DNA form, the CDR3 reads TGTGCCAGCAGTTCATCCTGGCTCTTCAGGGCAACTAATGAAAAACTGTTTTTT. Encoded protein: CASSSSWLFRATNEKLFF.

This clonotype was observed many times. The V and J genes are TRBV11-2 and TRBJ2-2, with 7 bases that match TRBD1. Trimming at V came to 3 bases and at J to 5 bases, leaving 3 bases not matched to a gene. The CDR3 runs 14 residues. The germline gives CDR1 SGHAT, CDR2 FQNNGV. CDR3 DNA: TGTGCCAGCAGCTTGACAGGGTGGACCGGGGAGCTGTTTTTT. The encoded protein is CASSLTGWTGELFF.

The rearrangement uses TRBV4-1 and TRBJ1-6; no firm D call. With 2 bases removed from V and 8 bases from J, the gap between germline ends came to 10 bases. Germline values: CDR1 MGHRA, CDR2 YSYEKL. The CDR3 runs 14 residues. DNA of the CDR3: TGCGCCAGCAGCCAATCGCCCCAGGATTCACCCCTCCACTTT. Its translation is CASSQSPQDSPLHF.

In this sample, this clonotype turned up many times. V usage is TRBV29-1 and J usage is TRBJ2-7, with TRBD1 identical over 9 bases. V was clipped by 5 bases and J by 3 bases; unmatched bases: 8. This CDR3 region has 14 residues. Germline V lookup: CDR1 SQVTM, CDR2 ANQGSEA. CDR3 sequence: CSVIDPGQGYEQYF. CDR3 coding DNA: TGCAGCGTTATTGACCCGGGACAGGGCTACGAGCAGTACTTC.

The chain couples TRBV5-1 to TRBJ1-2; possibly TRBD1 for D (5 bases). There are 14 residues in the CDR3. Germline CDR1 is SGHRS and CDR2 is YFSETQ. V was cut by 2 bases and J by 8 bases, with 16 bases left in between. The CDR3 here is CASSLGAGLGGYTF. The CDR3, as DNA: TGCGCCAGCAGCTTAGGAGCAGGGTTGGGCGGCTACACCTTC. Full variable domain (rest looked up from reference TRBV5-1 and TRBJ1-2): KAGVTQTPRYLIKTRGQQVTLSCSPISGHRSVSWYQQTPGQGLQFLFEYFSETQRNKGNFPGRFSGRQFSNSRSEMNVSTLELGDSALYLCASSLGAGLGGYTFGSGTRLTVV.

This clonotype showed up many times. The rearrangement links TRBV4-2 to TRBJ1-2, with D possibly matching TRBD1 (5 bases). CDR1 is LGHNA, CDR2 YNFKEQ, per germline. V lost 3 bases to trimming and J lost 7 bases, with 9 bases between them. This CDR3 has 12 residues. In DNA form, the CDR3 reads TGTGCCAGCAGCCAGGGGCCCTCTGGCTACACCTTC. Translating it yields CASSQGPSGYTF.

This clonotype was counted ten times or more. This rearrangement joins TRBV6-1 to TRBJ1-2; D is unresolved. Germline values: CDR1 MNHNS, CDR2 SASEGT. CDR3 length: 13 amino acids. V lost 8 bases and J lost 0, with 10 bases in between. CDR3 DNA sequence: TGTGCCAGCCAGGATGAAACTAACTATGGCTACACCTTC. Translation gives CASQDETNYGYTF.

The rearrangement uses TRBV4-2 and TRBJ2-7, with D tentatively TRBD2 (5 bases). Trimming left V 0 bases short and J 2 bases short, with 14 bases between. CDR1 and CDR2 (germline): LGHNA, YNFKEQ. The CDR3 extends over 16 amino acids. The CDR3 here is CASSQDGRGAAYEQYF. CDR3 in DNA: TGTGCCAGCAGCCAAGACGGTCGGGGAGCGGCCTACGAGCAGTACTTC.

In this sample, this clonotype turned up many times. This chain links TRBV28 with TRBJ2-6; D gene uncertain. This CDR3 comprises 15 residues. V dropped 5 bases and J dropped 0 bases, with 8 bases sitting between them. Germline lookup yields CDR1 MDHEN and CDR2 SYDVKM. The CDR3 protein is CASSSTVSGANVLTF. Here the CDR3 DNA reads TGTGCCAGCAGTAGTACAGTCTCTGGGGCCAACGTCCTGACTTTC.